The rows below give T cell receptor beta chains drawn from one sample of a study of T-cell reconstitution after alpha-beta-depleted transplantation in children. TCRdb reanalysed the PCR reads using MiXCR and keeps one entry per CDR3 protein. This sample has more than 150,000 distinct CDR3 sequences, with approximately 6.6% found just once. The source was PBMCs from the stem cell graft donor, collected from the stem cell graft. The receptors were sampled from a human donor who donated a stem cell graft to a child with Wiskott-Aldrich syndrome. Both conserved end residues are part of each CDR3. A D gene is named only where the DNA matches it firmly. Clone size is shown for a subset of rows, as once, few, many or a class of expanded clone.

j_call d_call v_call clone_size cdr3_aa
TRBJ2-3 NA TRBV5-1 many CASSVASTDTQYF
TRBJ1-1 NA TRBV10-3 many CAIARQEGTEAFF
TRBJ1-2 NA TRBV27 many CASKAVGPYGYTF
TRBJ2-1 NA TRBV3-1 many CASSQEGRPTDEQFF
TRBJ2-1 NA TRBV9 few CASSVARGQWDEQFF
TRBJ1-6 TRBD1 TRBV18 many CASSSTGTVNSPLHF
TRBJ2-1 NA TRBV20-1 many CSPEPRHEQFF
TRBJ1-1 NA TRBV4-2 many CASGSSGMNTEAFF
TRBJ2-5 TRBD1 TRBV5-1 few CASSRDRGSQETQYF
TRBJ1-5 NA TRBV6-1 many CASSVTNQPQHF
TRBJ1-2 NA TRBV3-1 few CASSQATRQDGYTF
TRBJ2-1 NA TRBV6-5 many CASSYSGDDSTEQFF
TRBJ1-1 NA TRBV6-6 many CASSYITEAFF
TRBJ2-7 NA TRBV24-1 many CATSGQGPRSYEQYF
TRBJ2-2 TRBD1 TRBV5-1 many CASSLSQGAGELFF
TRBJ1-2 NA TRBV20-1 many CSASPDSNYGYTF
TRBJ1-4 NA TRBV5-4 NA CASSSGTVNEKLFF
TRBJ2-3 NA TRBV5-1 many CASSLFSTDTQYF
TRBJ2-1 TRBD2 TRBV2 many CATSREGYNEQFF
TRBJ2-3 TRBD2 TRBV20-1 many CSAWTSGGADTQYF
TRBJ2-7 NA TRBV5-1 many CASSLGRTGYEQYF
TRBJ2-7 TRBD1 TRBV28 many CASSSWDRTYEQYF
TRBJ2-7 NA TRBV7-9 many CASSLPVDEQYF
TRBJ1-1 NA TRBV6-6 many CASSYSRGEAFF
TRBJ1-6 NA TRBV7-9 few CASSLGGESPLHF